This T cell receptor beta chain originates from a study of blood T cell repertoires in COVID-19. Seattle participants joined during active infection and were tracked over time. V lost 6 bases to trimming and J lost 4 bases, with 7 bases between them. CDR3 size: 12 residues. Some clones are missing from TCRdb's copy, which holds only in-frame ones; the method was immunoSEQ multiplex PCR. The sample lists more than 300,000 clones; around nine tenths were seen once. The clonotype originates from a woman aged 70-85 years with COVID-19, enrolled during active disease. The V call is TRBV12-3 or TRBV12-4, the J call TRBJ1-5; TRBD1 might be the D (6 bases). What was sequenced was peripheral blood. The CDR3 region is CASRTGNQPQHF. CDR3 nucleotide sequence: TGTGCCAGCAGAACAGGGAATCAGCCCCAGCATTTT.